The 16 T cell receptor beta chains in this list originate from one sample, sequenced in a study of blood T cell repertoires in COVID-19. Method: immunoSEQ multiplex PCR; TCRdb's copy keeps in-frame clones and lacks some. The sample contains about 50,000 clones, about 82% of which appear only once. The sequencing sample was made of peripheral blood. The source is a woman between 55 and 75 years old with acute or convalescent COVID-19.

This chain joins TRBV2 and TRBJ1-2; possibly TRBD1 for D (6 bases). The V and J ends lost 7 bases and 3 bases respectively, with 15 bases between them. Germline loops: CDR1 SNHLY, CDR2 FYNNEI. This CDR3 comprises 14 residues. The CDR3 sequence: CASNRLGQDYGYTF. The CDR3 nucleotides are TGTGCCAGCAACCGCCTGGGACAAGACTATGGCTACACCTTC. The full variable domain, completed using reference TRBV2 and TRBJ1-2, is EPEVTQTPSHQVTQMGQEVILRCVPISNHLYFYWYRQILGQKVEFLVSFYNNEISEKSEIFDDQFSVERPDGSNFTLKIRSTKLEDSAMYFCASNRLGQDYGYTFGSGTRLTVV.

The CDR3 here is CASSPNPGHNTEAFF. In nucleotides, the CDR3 is TGTGCCAGCTCACCCAACCCCGGACACAACACTGAAGCTTTCTTT. This chain uses TRBV18 with TRBJ1-1; possibly TRBD1 for D (5 bases). The CDR3 is made up of 15 amino acids. Looked up from germline, CDR1 is KGHSH and CDR2 is LQKENI. V lost 3 bases and J lost 2, with 13 bases in between.

This chain's CDR3 is CASSLGSRQPQHF. CDR3 nucleotide sequence: TGTGCCAGCAGCTTAGGTTCTAGGCAGCCCCAGCATTTT. J is TRBJ1-5 and V is TRBV7-2, with D hard to call. Germline V lookup: CDR1 SGHTA, CDR2 FQGNSA. The CDR3 runs 13 residues. V was cut by 1 base and J by 7 bases, with 8 bases left in between.

This clone appeared a few times. The chain is built from TRBV5-4 and TRBJ2-7; a weak D match, TRBD1 (6 bases). This CDR3 comprises 15 residues. The V and J ends lost 4 bases and 5 bases respectively, with 19 bases between them. Germline CDR1 reads SGHNT; CDR2 reads YYREEE (reference sequence). The CDR3 DNA sequence: TGTGCCAGCAGCCCCCGGACAGCGGTGAGAGACGAGCAGTACTTC. It encodes CASSPRTAVRDEQYF.

The chain has TRBV4-1 and TRBJ2-7; 8 bases match TRBD1. The germline CDR1 and CDR2 sequences are MGHRA and YSYEKL. The CDR3 is 15 amino acids. V was clipped by 4 bases and J by 0 bases; unmatched bases: 5. The CDR3 DNA is TGCGCCAGCAGCCGAGACAGGGGTTCCTCCTACGAGCAGTACTTC. Protein: CASSRDRGSSYEQYF.

J is TRBJ1-2 and V is TRBV18; 7 positions match TRBD1. Per germline, CDR1 KGHSH and CDR2 LQKENI. CDR3 size: 15 residues. The V and J ends lost 0 bases and 3 bases, in that order; junction bases with no gene match: 4. The CDR3 region is CASSPPGRGDYGYTF. In nucleotides, the CDR3 is TGTGCCAGCTCACCACCGGGCAGGGGGGACTATGGCTACACCTTC.

The chain carries TRBV7-3 and TRBJ1-1, with D possibly being TRBD1 (5 bases). CDR3 length: 15 residues. Germline V CDR1 and CDR2: SGHTA, FQGTGA. V lost 0 bases to trimming and J lost 2 bases, with 10 bases between them. CDR3 DNA sequence: TGTGCCAGCAGCTTAACAGGGACTGCTAACACTGAAGCTTTCTTT. Protein product: CASSLTGTANTEAFF. Full variable domain (remainder filled in from reference TRBV7-3 and TRBJ1-1): GAGVSQTPSNKVTEKGKYVELRCDPISGHTALYWYRQSLGQGPEFLIYFQGTGAADDSGLPNDRFFAVRPEGSVSTLKIQRTERGDSAVYLCASSLTGTANTEAFFGQGTRLTVV.

This chain connects TRBV6-6 to TRBJ2-1; 7 bases map to TRBD1. Germline trimming cut 4 bases from V and 1 base from J; bases unmatched to any gene: 7. This CDR3 spans 16 amino acids. Germline CDR1 and CDR2: MNHNY and SVGAGI (reference sequence). CDR3 residues: CASSWTGGGSYNEQFF. The CDR3 DNA follows: TGTGCCAGCAGTTGGACAGGTGGGGGATCCTACAATGAGCAGTTCTTC.

This rearrangement joins TRBV7-9 to TRBJ2-1, with TRBD2 matching over 11 bases. V trimming: 3 bases; J trimming: 4 bases; junction bases outside the gene matches: 8. The CDR3 is made up of 17 amino acids. Germline lookup yields CDR1 SEHNR and CDR2 FQNEAQ (reference sequence). For the CDR3, the DNA is TGTGCCAGCAGCTTTTTTCGGACTAGCGGGTTGTACAATGAGCAGTTCTTC. This codes for CASSFFRTSGLYNEQFF.

The chain joins TRBV29-1 to TRBJ2-5; D may be TRBD1 (5 bases). V dropped 4 bases and J dropped 2 bases, with 8 bases sitting between them. The CDR3 is 12 amino acids. Germline lookup yields CDR1 SQVTM and CDR2 ANQGSEA. CDR3 nucleotides: TGCAGCGTTGCGACAGCTCAAGAGACCCAGTACTTC. It translates to CSVATAQETQYF. The full variable domain, with the rest looked up from reference TRBV29-1 and TRBJ2-5, is SAVISQKPSRDICQRGTSLTIQCQVDSQVTMMFWYRQQPGQSLTLIATANQGSEATYESGFVIDKFPISRPNLTFSTLTVSNMSPEDSSIYLCSVATAQETQYFGPGTRLLVL.

V is TRBV29-1 and J is TRBJ2-3, with TRBD2 matching 10 bases. Germline V gives CDR1 SQVTM, CDR2 ANQGSEA. The CDR3 spans 13 residues. The V segment lost 5 bases and the J segment 3 bases; nucleotides outside the gene matches: 2. The DNA for the CDR3 is TGCAGCGTTCTAGCGGGAGTTACAGATACGCAGTATTTT. It is translated as CSVLAGVTDTQYF.

The chain employs TRBV13 and TRBJ2-5, with 10 bases that match TRBD1. There are 15 residues in the CDR3. Germline lookup yields CDR1 PRHDT and CDR2 FYEKMQ (reference sequence). V lost 4 bases, J lost 3 bases, and 5 bases stayed unmatched. The CDR3 DNA follows: TGTGCCAGCAGCTCCATAGGACAGGGGGAAGAGACCCAGTACTTC. As protein: CASSSIGQGEETQYF.

The chain recombines TRBV7-8 with TRBJ2-7; D possibly corresponds to TRBD1 (5 bases). Trimming left V 1 base short and J 4 bases short, with 11 bases between. CDR3 length: 14 amino acids. Germline V gives CDR1 SGHVS, CDR2 FQNEAQ. The CDR3 loop is CASSLVRGGYEQYF. The CDR3 DNA sequence: TGTGCCAGCAGCTTAGTTAGGGGTGGGTACGAGCAGTACTTC.

The chain couples TRBV6-5 to TRBJ2-7; D is undetermined. V lost 8 bases, J lost 0 bases, and 17 bases lay in between. Germline loops: CDR1 MNHEY, CDR2 SVGAGI. This CDR3 contains 15 residues. This CDR3 is CASAPLGPGSYEQYF. In DNA, the CDR3 is TGTGCCAGCGCTCCTCTGGGTCCGGGCTCCTACGAGCAGTACTTC.

The CDR3 here is CASSLGATRNLYGYTF. CDR3 sequence (DNA): TGTGCCAGCAGCTTGGGGGCCACACGTAACCTCTATGGCTACACCTTC. V is TRBV5-6 and J is TRBJ1-2, with no clear D. Germline CDR1 SGHDT, CDR2 YYEEEE. Trimming pared 0 bases from V and 4 bases from J, leaving 16 bases between. CDR3 length: 16 amino acids. Supplemented by reference TRBV5-6 and TRBJ1-2, the full variable domain reads DAGVTQSPTHLIKTRGQQVTLRCSPKSGHDTVSWYQQALGQGPQFIFQYYEEEERQRGNFPDRFSGHQFPNYSSELNVNALLLGDSALYLCASSLGATRNLYGYTFGSGTRLTVV.

The V and J genes are TRBV11-2 and TRBJ2-2; 8 bases map to TRBD2. Germline V CDR1 and CDR2: SGHAT, FQNNGV. The ends lost 5 bases at V and 0 bases at J; junction bases unmatched: 2. This CDR3 has 15 amino acids. CDR3 in amino acids: CASSPRGANTGELFF. The CDR3 coding sequence is TGTGCCAGCAGCCCGCGGGGGGCGAACACCGGGGAGCTGTTTTTT.